The next 13 T cell receptor beta chains were all read from a single sample in a study of control samples from healthy donors and cancer patients. Data came from immunoSEQ multiplex PCR; TCRdb stores just in-frame clones and leaves some out. The sample contains about 95,000 clones, 88% of which appear only once. The source material was blood. These receptors all come from a woman aged 65 to 85 in good health.

This sequence joins TRBV5-1 and TRBJ1-1; maybe TRBD1 (5 bases). V lost 4 bases and J 1 base, leaving 14 bases between the germline ends. Looked up from germline, CDR1 is SGHRS and CDR2 is YFSETQ. The CDR3 is made up of 15 amino acids. The CDR3 DNA reads TGCGCCAGCAGCCCTCCGGGACTGAGGAACACTGAAGCTTTCTTT. This encodes CASSPPGLRNTEAFF.

The chain employs TRBV2 and TRBJ1-1; D is ambiguous. Between the trimmed V and J ends, which lost 4 bases and 2 bases, there was a span of 11 bases. Germline assignment: CDR1 SNHLY and CDR2 FYNNEI. This CDR3 region has 14 residues. The CDR3 coding sequence is TGTGCCAGCAGTGCCCTCCTAACCAACACTGAAGCTTTCTTT. It codes for CASSALLTNTEAFF.

The chain employs TRBV9 and TRBJ1-1, with 7 bases fitting TRBD1. V dropped 3 bases and J dropped 1; count of bases not matched to a gene: 3. The CDR3 runs to 14 residues. Germline CDR1 and CDR2: SGDLS and YYNGEE. The CDR3 DNA sequence: TGTGCCAGCAGCGCTCGACAGGGGAACACTGAAGCTTTCTTT. Its protein product is CASSARQGNTEAFF.

The chain carries TRBV6-5 and TRBJ1-2, with D maybe TRBD1 (5 bases). CDR3 length: 12 residues. The germline V gene has CDR1 MNHEY and CDR2 SVGAGI. The V gene lost 7 bases and the J gene lost 12 bases, with 18 bases spanning the gap. CDR3 protein: CASKEGGGVNTF. The CDR3 DNA reads as TGTGCCAGCAAGGAAGGTGGAGGGGTAAACACCTTC.

The chain is built from TRBV7-9 and TRBJ2-3, with 9 bases fitting TRBD1. The germline CDR1 and CDR2 sequences are SEHNR and FQNEAQ (reference sequence). The CDR3 loop spans 16 amino acids. Trimming cost V 4 bases and J 2 bases; bases outside gene matches: 7. Written as DNA, the CDR3 is TGTGCCAGCAGCTCCCGACAGGGGGTGGACACAGATACGCAGTATTTT. This translates into CASSSRQGVDTDTQYF.

This chain uses TRBV9 with TRBJ1-6; no firm D call. The CDR3 runs to 13 residues. The ends were cut back, 0 bases at V and 7 bases at J, with 5 bases in the middle. Germline V gene lookup returns CDR1 SGDLS and CDR2 YYNGEE. DNA of the CDR3: TGTGCCAGCAGCGTAGGCTACAATTCACCCCTCCACTTT. Its translation is CASSVGYNSPLHF.

The chain combines TRBV7-2 with TRBJ1-3, with TRBD1 matching 7 bases. J was trimmed by 5 bases and V by 5 bases; bases with no gene match: 6. The CDR3 runs 14 residues. Germline V CDR1 and CDR2: SGHTA, FQGNSA. This chain's CDR3 is CASSPGTVRNTIYF. In nucleotides, the CDR3 is TGTGCCAGCAGCCCCGGGACAGTTAGAAACACCATATATTTT.

V gene TRBV3-1 (or the pseudogene TRBV3-2) combines with J gene TRBJ2-7; D not resolved. Looked up from germline, CDR1 is LGHDT and CDR2 is YNNKEL (reference sequence). The CDR3 contains 12 residues. The V and J ends lost 3 bases and 4 bases respectively, with 7 bases between them. This CDR3 reads CASSHSFYEQYF. The CDR3 coding sequence is TGTGCCAGCAGCCATAGCTTTTACGAGCAGTACTTC.

The chain recombines TRBV6-5 with TRBJ2-3, with unresolved D. Per germline, CDR1 MNHEY and CDR2 SVGAGI. The CDR3 sequence is 14 residues long. The V gene lost 6 bases and the J gene lost 3 bases, with 13 bases spanning the gap. Here the CDR3 DNA reads TGTGCCAGCAGGACTGGTGTCGGAACAGATACGCAGTATTTT. Its translation is CASRTGVGTDTQYF.

V gene TRBV7-2 combines with J gene TRBJ1-3; TRBD1 is a possible D gene (6 bases). Per the germline V gene, CDR1 is SGHTA and CDR2 is FQGNSA. The CDR3 loop spans 16 amino acids. Trimming stripped 5 bases from V and 0 bases from J, with 14 bases between. The CDR3 sequence is CASSLQGQISGNTIYF. The DNA of the CDR3 is TGTGCCAGCAGCCTACAAGGACAGATCTCTGGAAACACCATATATTTT.

The V gene is TRBV7-9, the J gene TRBJ1-1; TRBD1 is a possible D gene (6 bases). Germline loops: CDR1 SEHNR, CDR2 FQNEAQ (reference sequence). Trimming took off 4 bases at V and 5 bases at J, with 26 bases between the two ends. The CDR3 loop spans 18 amino acids. The chain's CDR3 is CASSSLSSGTPGRTEAFF. CDR3 sequence (DNA): TGTGCCAGCAGCTCCCTTTCTTCCGGGACACCCGGCAGGACTGAAGCTTTCTTT.

The genes are TRBV3-1 (or the pseudogene TRBV3-2) and TRBJ1-6; D may be TRBD1 (5 bases). Germline assignment: CDR1 LGHDT and CDR2 YNNKEL (reference sequence). This CDR3 comprises 15 residues. The V end lost 3 bases, the J end lost 7 bases, and 13 bases lay between the germline ends. The CDR3 reads CASSQGGNRNSPLHF. CDR3 DNA sequence: TGTGCCAGCAGCCAGGGGGGGAACAGAAATTCACCCCTCCACTTT.

CDR3 residues: CASSLGGVQGARGYTF. In nucleotides, the CDR3 is TGTGCCAGCAGCTTAGGAGGCGTACAGGGGGCGCGTGGCTACACCTTC. The J gene is TRBJ1-2, the V gene TRBV7-9, with 9 bases that match TRBD1. The V gene's germline CDR1 is SEHNR and CDR2 FQNEAQ (reference sequence). V shed 1 base, J shed 7 bases, and the junction held 10 bases outside the gene matches. The CDR3 has 16 amino acids.